The entry that follows covers one TCR beta chain sequence. This entry belongs to a study of blood T cell repertoires in COVID-19. Original handling: It was from reference gene primer amplification that nucleated cell counts were estimated. Sequenced by immunoSEQ multiplex PCR; TCRdb stores in-frame clones only, minus some. V and J calls and clone size come straight from that table; D and trimming were deduced from the DNA. The sample lists about 230,000 clones, roughly 91% occurring once. The germline CDR1 and CDR2 sequences are SGHRS and YFSETQ. V dropped 4 bases and J dropped 9; count of bases not matched to a gene: 10. The CDR3 extends over 14 amino acids.

Sequences were obtained from PBMCs or T cells enriched from blood (not recorded which). The source of this sequence is a woman younger than 45 with acute COVID-19. The chain is built from TRBV5-1 and TRBJ2-4, with 7 bases aligning to TRBD1. The CDR3, as DNA: TGCGCCAGCAGCCAGGGGACAGACCCAAGCATTCAGTACTTC. It yields the protein CASSQGTDPSIQYF.